This TCR beta chain was identified in a study of breast tumors, draining lymph nodes, adjacent tissues. Breast cancer patients provided tissue from their axillary draining lymph nodes. This clonotype showed up just a few times. The junction and the germline gene differ at one end; a read error may be behind it. CDR1 SEHNR and CDR2 FQNEAQ come from the germline V gene (reference sequence). The CDR3 sequence is 17 residues long. TCRdb called the multiplex PCR reads again in MiXCR, with one record for every CDR3 protein. This table holds some 170,000 distinct CDR3 sequences, 30% to 35% found once. V gene TRBV7-9 combines with J gene TRBJ2-3; TRBD2 matches 12 bases. The sequence derives from a female donor with breast cancer. Some clones in this sample may be carry-over from other donors' samples. Sequenced: axillary lymph node tissue. The CDR3 reads CASSLGASGGGTDPQYF. The CDR3, as DNA: TGTGCCAGCAGCTTGGGGGCTAGCGGGGGGGGCACAGATCCGCAGTATTTT.